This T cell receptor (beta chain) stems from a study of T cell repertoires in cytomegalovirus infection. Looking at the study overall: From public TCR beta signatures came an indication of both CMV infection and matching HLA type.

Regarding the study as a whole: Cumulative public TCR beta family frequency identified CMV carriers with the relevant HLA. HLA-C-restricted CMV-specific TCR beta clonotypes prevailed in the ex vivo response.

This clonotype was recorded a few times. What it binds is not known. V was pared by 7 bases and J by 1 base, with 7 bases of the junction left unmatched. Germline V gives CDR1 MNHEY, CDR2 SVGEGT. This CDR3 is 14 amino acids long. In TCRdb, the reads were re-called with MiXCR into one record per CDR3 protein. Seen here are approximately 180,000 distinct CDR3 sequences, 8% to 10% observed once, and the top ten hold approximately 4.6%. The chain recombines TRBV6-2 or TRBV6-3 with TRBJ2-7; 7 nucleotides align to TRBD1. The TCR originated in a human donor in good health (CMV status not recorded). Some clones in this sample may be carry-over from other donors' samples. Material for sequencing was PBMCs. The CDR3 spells CASKLTGQSYEQYF. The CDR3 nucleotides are TGTGCCAGCAAGCTGACAGGGCAATCCTACGAGCAGTACTTC.